This T cell receptor (beta chain) was documented in a study of blood T cells in healthy people across ages. Primers used in a second PCR of about 6 to 11 cycles were a sample-barcoded 5' primer and a J-beta primer mix. One entry per CDR3 protein results from TCRdb running MiXCR on the 5' RACE reads. Here the sample spans approximately 820,000 distinct CDR3 sequences, roughly 44% being singletons. Concerning this clonotype itself: The antigen is undetermined.

Overall study results and limits: Naive CD4+ cells and diversity were both higher in long-lived donors than in aged donors.

Germline V gene sequence: CDR1 SGHTA, CDR2 FQGNSA. The V and J ends lost 5 bases and 5 bases respectively, with 9 bases between them. The CDR3 is made up of 12 amino acids. Sequences were obtained from blood. The rearrangement joins TRBV7-2 to TRBJ2-5; no clear D gene. The TCR originated in a man between 60 and 75 years old in good health. CDR3 sequence: CASSNPQETQYF. The DNA of the CDR3 is TGTGCCAGCAGCAATCCACAGGAGACCCAGTACTTC. The variable domain in full, completed from reference TRBV7-2 and TRBJ2-5, reads GAGVSQSPSNKVTEKGKDVELRCDPISGHTALYWYRQSLGQGLEFLIYFQGNSAPDKSGLPSDRFSAERTGGSVSTLTIQRTQQEDSAVYLCASSNPQETQYFGPGTRLLVL.